The 3 T cell receptor beta chains below come from one sample, sequenced in a study of cytomegalovirus exposure and HLA in healthy donors. It was with 60 Vbeta and 13 Jbeta primers that the PCR ran. Repertoires were generated with immunoSEQ multiplex PCR, while TCRdb's copy carries only in-frame clones and drops some. The sample lists approximately 170,000 clones; 80% to 90% were seen once. Sequenced sample: PBMCs. The origin of the receptors is a woman in her late teens or twenties in good health and CMV-seronegative.

The chain links TRBV21-1 to TRBJ2-3; TRBD2 is the table's D call and was not checked against the DNA. TRBV21-1 is noted as a pseudogene. This CDR3 has 17 residues. The chain's CDR3 is CASSKVWESGRTDTQYF. The CDR3, as DNA: TGTGCCAGCAGCAAAGTGTGGGAGAGCGGGCGCACAGATACGCAGTATTTT.

About this clone itself: Compared with germline, one end of the junction differs, possibly owing to a read error. This rearrangement joins TRBV19 to TRBJ2-3; D is perhaps TRBD2 (6 bases). The CDR3 sequence is 13 residues long. Per germline, CDR1 LNHDA and CDR2 SQIVND (reference sequence). CDR3 sequence (DNA): TGTGCCAGTAGTTTACTAGCTTCAGATACGCGGTATTTT. It translates to CASSLLASDTRYF.

The chain employs TRBV25-1 and TRBJ1-3; TRBD1 aligns across 9 bases. CDR1 MGHDK and CDR2 SYGVNS come from the germline V gene. The CDR3 totals 14 residues. The junction had 3 bases not matched to a gene; V was cut back by 8 bases and J by 1 base. CDR3 nucleotides: TGTGCCAGCCTGGACAGGGGTTCTGGAAACACCATATATTTT. This codes for CASLDRGSGNTIYF. Together with reference TRBV25-1 and TRBJ1-3, the CDR3 gives the full variable domain: EADIYQTPRYLVIGTGKKITLECSQTMGHDKMYWYQQDPGMELHLIHYSYGVNSTEKGDLSSESTVSRIRTEHFPLTLESARPSHTSQYLCASLDRGSGNTIYFGEGSWLTVV.